Below, one T cell receptor beta chain is given with its context. This specimen comes from a study of blood T cell repertoires in COVID-19. The germline CDR1 and CDR2 sequences are SGHTA and FQGNSA. The length of the CDR3 is 15 residues. The V and J ends lost 5 bases and 1 base, in that order; junction bases with no gene match: 4. TCRdb keeps only in-frame clones here, not all; method: immunoSEQ multiplex PCR. The sample has about 350,000 clones; around 87% are singletons. The sample taken for sequencing was peripheral blood. This rearrangement joins TRBV7-2 to TRBJ1-5; TRBD1 matches 8 bases. The clonotype originates from a woman in her forties or fifties with COVID-19, enrolled during active disease. This CDR3 reads CASSNDRGSNQPQHF. The CDR3 coding sequence is TGTGCCAGCAGCAATGACAGGGGAAGCAATCAGCCCCAGCATTTT.